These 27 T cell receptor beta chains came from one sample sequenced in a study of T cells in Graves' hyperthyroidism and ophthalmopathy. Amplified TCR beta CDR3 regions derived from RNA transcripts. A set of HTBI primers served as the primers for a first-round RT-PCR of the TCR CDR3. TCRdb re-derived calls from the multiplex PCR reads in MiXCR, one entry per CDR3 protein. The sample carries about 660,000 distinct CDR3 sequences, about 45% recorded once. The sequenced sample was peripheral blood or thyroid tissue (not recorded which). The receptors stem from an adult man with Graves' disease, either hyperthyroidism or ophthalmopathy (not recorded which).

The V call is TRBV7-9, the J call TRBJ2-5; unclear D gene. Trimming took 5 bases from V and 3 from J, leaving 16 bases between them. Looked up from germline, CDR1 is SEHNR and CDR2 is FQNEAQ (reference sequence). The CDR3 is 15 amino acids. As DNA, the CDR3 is TGTGCCAGCAGCCTTTTTAAGGACGGAGAAGAGACCCAGTACTTC. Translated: CASSLFKDGEETQYF.

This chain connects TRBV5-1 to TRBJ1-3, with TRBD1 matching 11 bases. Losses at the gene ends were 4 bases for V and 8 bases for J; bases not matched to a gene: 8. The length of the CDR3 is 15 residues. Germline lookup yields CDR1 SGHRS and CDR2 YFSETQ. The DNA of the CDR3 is TGCGCCAGCAGCGTTTCCGGGACAGGGGGTGACACCATATATTTT. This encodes CASSVSGTGGDTIYF.

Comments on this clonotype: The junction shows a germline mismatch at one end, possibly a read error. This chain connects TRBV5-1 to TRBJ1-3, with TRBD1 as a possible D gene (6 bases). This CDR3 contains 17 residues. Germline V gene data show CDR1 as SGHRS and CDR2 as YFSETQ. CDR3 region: CASSLDLQGASLNTMYF. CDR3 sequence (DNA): TGCGCCAGCAGCTTGGACCTACAGGGCGCTTCATTGAACACCATGTATTTT.

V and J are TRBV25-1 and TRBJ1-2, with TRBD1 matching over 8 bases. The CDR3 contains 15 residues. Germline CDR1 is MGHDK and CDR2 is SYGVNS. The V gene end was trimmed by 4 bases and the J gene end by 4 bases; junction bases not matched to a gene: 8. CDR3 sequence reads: CASSVSDRDGYGYTF. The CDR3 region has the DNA TGTGCCAGCAGTGTCTCGGACAGGGACGGCTATGGCTACACCTTC.

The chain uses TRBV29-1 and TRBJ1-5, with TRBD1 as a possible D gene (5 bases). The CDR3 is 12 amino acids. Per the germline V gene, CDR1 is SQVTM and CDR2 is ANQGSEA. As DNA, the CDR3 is TGCAGGGGGGTGTCCTACAATCAGCCCCAGCATTTT. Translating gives CRGVSYNQPQHF.

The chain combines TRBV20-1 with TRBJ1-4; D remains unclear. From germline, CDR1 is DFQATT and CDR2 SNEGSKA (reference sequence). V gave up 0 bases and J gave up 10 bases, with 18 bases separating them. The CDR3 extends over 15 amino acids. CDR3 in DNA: TGCAGTGCTAGAGATCAGTGGAGCTCGGGTGGAAAACTGTTTTTT. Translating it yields CSARDQWSSGGKLFF.

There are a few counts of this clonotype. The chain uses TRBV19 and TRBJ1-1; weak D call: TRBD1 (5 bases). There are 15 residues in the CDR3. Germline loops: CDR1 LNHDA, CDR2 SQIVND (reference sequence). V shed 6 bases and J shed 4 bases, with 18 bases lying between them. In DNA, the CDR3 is TGTGCCAGTAGCCCACTTCCCGGGGGAGGCACTGAAGCTTTCTTT. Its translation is CASSPLPGGGTEAFF.

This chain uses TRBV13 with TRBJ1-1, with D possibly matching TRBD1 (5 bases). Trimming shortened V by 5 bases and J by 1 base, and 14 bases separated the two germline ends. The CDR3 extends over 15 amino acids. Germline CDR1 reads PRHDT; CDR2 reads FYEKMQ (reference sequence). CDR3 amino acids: CASSHGPGTNTEAFF. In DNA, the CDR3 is TGTGCCAGCAGCCACGGGCCGGGGACGAACACTGAAGCTTTCTTT.

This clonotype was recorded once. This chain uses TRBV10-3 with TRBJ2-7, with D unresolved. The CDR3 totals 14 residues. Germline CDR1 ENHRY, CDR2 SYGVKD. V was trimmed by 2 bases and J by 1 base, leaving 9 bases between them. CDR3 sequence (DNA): TGTGCCATCAGTGAGGTCGGGTTATCCTACGAGCAGTACTTC. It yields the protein CAISEVGLSYEQYF.

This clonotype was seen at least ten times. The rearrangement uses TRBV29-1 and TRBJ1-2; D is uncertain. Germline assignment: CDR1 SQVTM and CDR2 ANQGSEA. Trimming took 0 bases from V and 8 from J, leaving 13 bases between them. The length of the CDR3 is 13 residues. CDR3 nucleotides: TGCAGCGTTGAAGATCATGGGCAGAACGGCTACACCTTC. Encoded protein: CSVEDHGQNGYTF.

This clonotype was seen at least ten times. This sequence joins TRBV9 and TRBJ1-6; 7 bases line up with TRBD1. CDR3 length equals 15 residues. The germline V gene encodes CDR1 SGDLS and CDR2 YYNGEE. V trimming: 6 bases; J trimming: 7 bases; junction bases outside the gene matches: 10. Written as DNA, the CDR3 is TGTGCCAGCAACCGAGCCGGGACAGACAATTCACCCCTCCACTTT. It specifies CASNRAGTDNSPLHF.

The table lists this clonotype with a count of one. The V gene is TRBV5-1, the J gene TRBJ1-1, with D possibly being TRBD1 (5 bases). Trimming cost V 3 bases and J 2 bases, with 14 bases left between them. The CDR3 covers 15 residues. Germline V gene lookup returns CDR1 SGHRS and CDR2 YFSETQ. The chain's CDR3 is CASSSAGTANTEAFF. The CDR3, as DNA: TGCGCCAGCAGCTCAGCCGGGACGGCTAACACTGAAGCTTTCTTT.

CDR3 bases: TGTGCCAGCAGCCCACTACGGGAGGGCATAGATGAGACCCAGTACTTC. Its translation: CASSPLREGIDETQYF. The J gene is TRBJ2-5, the V gene TRBV7-9, with TRBD2 matching over 8 bases. The J segment lost 5 bases and the V segment lost 5 bases, leaving 13 bases of the junction unmatched. Germline V gives CDR1 SEHNR, CDR2 FQNEAQ (reference sequence). The CDR3 is made up of 16 amino acids.

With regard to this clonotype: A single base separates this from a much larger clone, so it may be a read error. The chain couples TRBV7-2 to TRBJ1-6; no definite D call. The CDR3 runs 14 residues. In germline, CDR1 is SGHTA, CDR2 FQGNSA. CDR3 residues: CASSPTATNSLLHF. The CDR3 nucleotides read TGTGCCAGCAGCCCAACAGCAACTAATTCACTCCTCCACTTT.

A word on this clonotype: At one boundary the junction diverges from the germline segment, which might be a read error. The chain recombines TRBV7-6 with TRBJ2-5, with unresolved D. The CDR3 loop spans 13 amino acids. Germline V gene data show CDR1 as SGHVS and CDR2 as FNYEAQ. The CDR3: CASSRAVQETQYF. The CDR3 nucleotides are TGTGCTAGCAGTCGGGCAGTACAAGAGACCCAGTACTTC.

DNA of the CDR3: TGTGCCAGCAGTTACTCGGGGCCGAGGGAGACCCAGTACTTC. Translation gives CASSYSGPRETQYF. The chain employs TRBV15 and TRBJ2-5; D is perhaps TRBD1 or TRBD2 (5 bases each). The ends were cut back, 10 bases at V and 5 bases at J, with 20 bases in the middle. The CDR3 is 14 residues long. Germline assignment: CDR1 LNHNV and CDR2 YYDKDF (reference sequence).

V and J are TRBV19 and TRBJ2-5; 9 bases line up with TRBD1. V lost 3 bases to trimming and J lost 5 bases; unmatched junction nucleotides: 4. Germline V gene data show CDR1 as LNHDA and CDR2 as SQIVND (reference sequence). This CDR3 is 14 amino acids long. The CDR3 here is CASSMGQGGETQYF. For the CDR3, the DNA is TGTGCCAGTAGTATGGGACAGGGAGGCGAGACCCAGTACTTC.

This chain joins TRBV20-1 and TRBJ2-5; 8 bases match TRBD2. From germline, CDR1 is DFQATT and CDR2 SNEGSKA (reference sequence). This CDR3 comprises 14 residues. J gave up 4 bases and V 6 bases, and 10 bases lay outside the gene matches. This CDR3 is CSANPSGLRETQYF. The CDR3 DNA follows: TGCAGTGCCAATCCTAGCGGGCTCCGAGAGACCCAGTACTTC.

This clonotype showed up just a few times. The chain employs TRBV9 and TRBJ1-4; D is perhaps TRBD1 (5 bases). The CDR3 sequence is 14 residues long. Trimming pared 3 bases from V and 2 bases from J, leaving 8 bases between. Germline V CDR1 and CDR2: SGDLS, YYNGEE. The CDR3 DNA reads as TGTGCCAGCAGCGAACAGGCGACTAATGAAAAACTGTTTTTT. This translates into CASSEQATNEKLFF.

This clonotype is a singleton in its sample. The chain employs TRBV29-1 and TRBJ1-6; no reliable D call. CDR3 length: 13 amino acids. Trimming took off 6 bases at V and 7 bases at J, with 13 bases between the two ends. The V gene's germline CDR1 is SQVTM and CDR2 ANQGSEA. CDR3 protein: CSVDREYNSPLHF. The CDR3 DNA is TGCAGCGTAGACCGCGAGTACAATTCACCCCTCCACTTT.

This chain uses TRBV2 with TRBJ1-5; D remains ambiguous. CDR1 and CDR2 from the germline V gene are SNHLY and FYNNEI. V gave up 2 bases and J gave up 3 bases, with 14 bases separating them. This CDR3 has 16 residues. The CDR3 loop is CASSEYSIRPNQPQHF. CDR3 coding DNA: TGTGCCAGCAGTGAATATTCCATTCGGCCCAATCAGCCCCAGCATTTT. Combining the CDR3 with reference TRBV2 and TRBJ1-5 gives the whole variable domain EPEVTQTPSHQVTQMGQEVILRCVPISNHLYFYWYRQILGQKVEFLVSFYNNEISEKSEIFDDQFSVERPDGSNFTLKIRSTKLEDSAMYFCASSEYSIRPNQPQHFGDGTRLSIL.

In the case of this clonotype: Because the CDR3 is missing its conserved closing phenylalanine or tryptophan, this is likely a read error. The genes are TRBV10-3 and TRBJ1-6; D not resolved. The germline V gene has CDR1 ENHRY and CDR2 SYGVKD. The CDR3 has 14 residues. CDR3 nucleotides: TGTGCCATCAGTGAGTGGTCTGCTAATTCACTCCTCCACTCT. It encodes CAISEWSANSLLHS.

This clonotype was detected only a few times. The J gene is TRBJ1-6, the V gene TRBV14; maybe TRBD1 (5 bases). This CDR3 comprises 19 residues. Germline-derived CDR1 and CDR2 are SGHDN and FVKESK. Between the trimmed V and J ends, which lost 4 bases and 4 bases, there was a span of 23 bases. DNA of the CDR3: TGTGCCAGCAGCCCTCAGCGATTTCAGGGTGGGATATATAATTCACCCCTCCACTTT. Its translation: CASSPQRFQGGIYNSPLHF.

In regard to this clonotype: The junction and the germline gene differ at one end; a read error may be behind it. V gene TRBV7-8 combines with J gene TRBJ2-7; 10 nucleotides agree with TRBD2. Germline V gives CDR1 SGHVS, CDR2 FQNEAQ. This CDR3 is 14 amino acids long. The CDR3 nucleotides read TGTGCCAGCAGCGCTAGCGGGAGCTCCTACGGGCAGTACTTC. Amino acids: CASSASGSSYGQYF.

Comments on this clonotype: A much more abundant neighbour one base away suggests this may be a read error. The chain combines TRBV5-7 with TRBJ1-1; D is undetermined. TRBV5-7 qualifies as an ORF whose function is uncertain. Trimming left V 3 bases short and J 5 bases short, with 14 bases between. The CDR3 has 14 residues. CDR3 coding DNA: TGTGCCAGCAGCTCCGAACCTACGGGGACTGAAGCTTTCTTT. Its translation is CASSSEPTGTEAFF.

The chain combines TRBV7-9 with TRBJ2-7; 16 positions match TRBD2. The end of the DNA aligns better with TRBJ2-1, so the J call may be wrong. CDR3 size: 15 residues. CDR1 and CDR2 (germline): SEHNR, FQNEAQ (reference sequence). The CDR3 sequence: CASSPGLAGGREQFF. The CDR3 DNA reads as TGTGCCAGCAGCCCGGGACTAGCGGGGGGGCGCGAGCAGTTCTTC.

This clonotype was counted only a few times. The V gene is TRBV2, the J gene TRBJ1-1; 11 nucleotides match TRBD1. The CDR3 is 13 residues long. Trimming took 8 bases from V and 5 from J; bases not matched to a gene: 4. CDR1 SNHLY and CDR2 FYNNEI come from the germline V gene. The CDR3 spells CASWDRGITEAFF. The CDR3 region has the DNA TGTGCCAGCTGGGACAGGGGGATAACTGAAGCTTTCTTT.